Sequencing of this T cell receptor beta chain was carried out in a study of T cells in localized non-small cell lung cancer. The study, taken as a whole, reports: The appearance of a median roughly 53 of the top 100 tumor clones was seen in adjacent lung. Maximal T cell clonality occurred in uninvolved adjacent lung, with tumor ranking below it. Increased T cell density in blood showed an association with longer overall survival. Because researchers sequenced only one region of the tumor, heterogeneity is still possible.

Method: immunoSEQ multiplex PCR; TCRdb's copy keeps in-frame clones and lacks some. The table includes 55,000 to 65,000 clones, approximately 93% detected once. This CDR3 spans 14 amino acids. V lost 6 bases and J lost 4, with 15 bases in between. Germline V gene sequence: CDR1 MDHEN, CDR2 SYDVKM. As to this clone: Its antigen remains unidentified.

The sequence came from a man aged 35-75 years with stage I lung adenocarcinoma. The chain is built from TRBV28 and TRBJ2-5, with D tentatively TRBD2 (5 bases). The material was peripheral blood, obtained before any cancer treatment. CDR3 DNA: TGTGCCAGCAGCTTCTCCCGGGGTTCAGAGACCCAGTACTTC. As protein: CASSFSRGSETQYF.